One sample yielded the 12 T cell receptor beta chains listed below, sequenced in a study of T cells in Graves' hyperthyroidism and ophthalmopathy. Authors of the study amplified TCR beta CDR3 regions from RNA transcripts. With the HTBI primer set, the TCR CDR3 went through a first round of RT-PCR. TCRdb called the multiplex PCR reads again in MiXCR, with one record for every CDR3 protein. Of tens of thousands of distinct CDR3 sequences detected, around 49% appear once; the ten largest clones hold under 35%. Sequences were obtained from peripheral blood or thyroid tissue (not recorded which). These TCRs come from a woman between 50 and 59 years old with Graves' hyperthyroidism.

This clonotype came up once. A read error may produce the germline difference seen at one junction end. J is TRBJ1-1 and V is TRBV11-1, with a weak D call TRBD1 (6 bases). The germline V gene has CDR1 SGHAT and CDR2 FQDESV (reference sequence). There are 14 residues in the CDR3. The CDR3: CASSLDREGTEALF. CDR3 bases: TGTGCCAGCAGCTTAGACAGGGAAGGCACTGAGGCTTTGTTT.

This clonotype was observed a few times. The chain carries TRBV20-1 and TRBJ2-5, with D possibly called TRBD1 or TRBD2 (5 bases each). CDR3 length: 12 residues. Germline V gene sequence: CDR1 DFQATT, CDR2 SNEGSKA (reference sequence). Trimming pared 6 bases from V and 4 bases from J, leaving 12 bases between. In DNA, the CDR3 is TGCAGTGCCCAACACGGGGCAGAGACCCAGTACTTC. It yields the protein CSAQHGAETQYF.

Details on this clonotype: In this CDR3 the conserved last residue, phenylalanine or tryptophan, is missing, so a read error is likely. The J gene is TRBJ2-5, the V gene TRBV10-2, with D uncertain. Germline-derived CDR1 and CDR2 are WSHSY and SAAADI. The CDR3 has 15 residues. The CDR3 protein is CASSVVGIPQETQYY. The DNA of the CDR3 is TGTGCCAGCAGTGTAGTAGGGATACCCCAAGAGACCCAGTACTAC.

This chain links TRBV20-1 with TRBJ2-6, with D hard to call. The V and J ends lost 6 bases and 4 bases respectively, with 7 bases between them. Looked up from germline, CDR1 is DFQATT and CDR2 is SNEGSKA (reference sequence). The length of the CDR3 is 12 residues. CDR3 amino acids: CSASTGANVLTF. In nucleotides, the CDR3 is TGCAGTGCGTCGACAGGGGCCAACGTCCTGACTTTC.

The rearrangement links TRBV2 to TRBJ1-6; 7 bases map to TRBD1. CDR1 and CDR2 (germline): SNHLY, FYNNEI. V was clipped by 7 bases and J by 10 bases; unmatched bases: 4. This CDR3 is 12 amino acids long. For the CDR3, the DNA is TGTGCCAGCACAGAGGGGGCGTCACCCCTCCACTTT. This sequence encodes CASTEGASPLHF.

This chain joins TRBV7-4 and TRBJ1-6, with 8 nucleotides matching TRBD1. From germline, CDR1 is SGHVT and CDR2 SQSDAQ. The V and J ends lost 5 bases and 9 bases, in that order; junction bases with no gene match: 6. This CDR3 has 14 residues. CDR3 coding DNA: TGTGCCAGCAGCAGGGGACAGGCGAGTTCACCCCTCCACTTT. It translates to CASSRGQASSPLHF.

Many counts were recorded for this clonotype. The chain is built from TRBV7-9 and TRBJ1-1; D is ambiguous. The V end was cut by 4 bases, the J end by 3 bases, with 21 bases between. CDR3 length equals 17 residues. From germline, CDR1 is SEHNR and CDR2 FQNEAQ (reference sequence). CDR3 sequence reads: CASSSLPDPIMDTEAFF. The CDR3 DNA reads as TGTGCCAGCAGCTCCCTCCCCGACCCTATCATGGACACTGAAGCTTTCTTT. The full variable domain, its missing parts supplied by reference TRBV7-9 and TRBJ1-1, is DTGVSQNPRHKITKRGQNVTFRCDPISEHNRLYWYRQTLGQGPEFLTYFQNEAQLEKSRLLSDRFSAERPKGSFSTLEIQRTEQGDSAMYLCASSSLPDPIMDTEAFFGQGTRLTVV.

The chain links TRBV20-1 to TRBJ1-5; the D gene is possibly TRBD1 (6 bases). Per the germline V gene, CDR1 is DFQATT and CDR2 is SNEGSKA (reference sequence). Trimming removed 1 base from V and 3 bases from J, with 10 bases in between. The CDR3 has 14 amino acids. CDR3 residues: CSARGGTHNQPQHF. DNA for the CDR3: TGCAGTGCTAGAGGGGGGACACACAATCAGCCCCAGCATTTT.

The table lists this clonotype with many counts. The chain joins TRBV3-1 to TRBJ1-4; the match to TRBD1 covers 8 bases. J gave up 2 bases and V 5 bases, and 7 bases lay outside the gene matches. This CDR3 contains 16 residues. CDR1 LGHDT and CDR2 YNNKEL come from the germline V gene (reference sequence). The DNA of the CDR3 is TGTGCCAGCAGCTCGAAGTGGACAGGGACTAATGAAAAACTGTTTTTT. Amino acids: CASSSKWTGTNEKLFF.

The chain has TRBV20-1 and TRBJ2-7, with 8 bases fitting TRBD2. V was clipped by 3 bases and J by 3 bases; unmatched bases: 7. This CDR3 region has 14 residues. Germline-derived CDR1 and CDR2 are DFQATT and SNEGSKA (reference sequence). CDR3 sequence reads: CSASAPGLGYEQYF. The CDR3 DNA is TGCAGTGCTAGCGCACCGGGACTAGGCTACGAGCAGTACTTC.

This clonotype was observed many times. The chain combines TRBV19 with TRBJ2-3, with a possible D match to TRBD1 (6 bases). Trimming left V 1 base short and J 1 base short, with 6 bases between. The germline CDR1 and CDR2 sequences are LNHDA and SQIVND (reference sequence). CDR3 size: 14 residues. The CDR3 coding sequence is TGTGCCAGTAGTATAGGGGGGCGCACAGATACGCAGTATTTT. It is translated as CASSIGGRTDTQYF.

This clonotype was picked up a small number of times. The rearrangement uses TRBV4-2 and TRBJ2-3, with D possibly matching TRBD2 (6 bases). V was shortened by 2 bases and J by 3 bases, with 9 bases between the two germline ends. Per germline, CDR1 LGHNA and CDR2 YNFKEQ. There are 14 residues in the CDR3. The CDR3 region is CASSQSGTTDTQYF. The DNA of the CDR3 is TGTGCCAGCAGCCAATCCGGGACTACAGATACGCAGTATTTT.